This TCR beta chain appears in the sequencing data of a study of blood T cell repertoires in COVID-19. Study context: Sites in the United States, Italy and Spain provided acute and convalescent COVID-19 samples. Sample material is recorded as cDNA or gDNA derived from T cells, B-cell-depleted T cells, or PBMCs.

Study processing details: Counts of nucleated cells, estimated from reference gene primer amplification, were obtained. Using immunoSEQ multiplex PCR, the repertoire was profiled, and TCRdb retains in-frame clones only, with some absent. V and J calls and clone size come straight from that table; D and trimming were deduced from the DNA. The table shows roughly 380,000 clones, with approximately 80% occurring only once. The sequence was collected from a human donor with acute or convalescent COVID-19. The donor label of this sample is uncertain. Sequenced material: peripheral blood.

The CDR3 DNA is TGTGCCTGGAAGGGACAGCTAAATAACTATGGCTACACCTTC. Translated: CAWKGQLNNYGYTF. The chain carries TRBV30 and TRBJ1-2; 7 bases agree with TRBD1. CDR1 is GTSNPN, CDR2 SVGIG, per germline (reference sequence). The CDR3 has 14 amino acids. V shed 4 bases and J 1 base; nucleotides not matched to a gene: 6.